This T cell receptor (beta chain) was captured by sequencing in a study of blood T cell repertoires in COVID-19. Overall study: COVID-19 samples collected from the United States, Italy and Spain covered acute and convalescent phases. The cDNA or gDNA used as material had been derived from T cells, B-cell-depleted T cells, or PBMCs.

Under the authors' procedure: Estimated nucleated cell counts came from reference gene primer amplification. Measured with immunoSEQ multiplex PCR; TCRdb has only the in-frame clones, and not every one. V, J and clone size derive from that table, while D and trimming were established from the DNA sequence. The data show approximately 300,000 clones, 70% to 90% seen once. Germline V gene sequence: CDR1 LGHNA, CDR2 YSLEER. V shed 1 base and J shed 4 bases, with 7 bases lying between them. CDR3 length: 13 residues. The TCR originated in a man aged 18 to 29 who had recovered from COVID-19. V usage is TRBV4-3 and J usage is TRBJ1-1; possibly TRBD1 for D (5 bases). The sequenced sample was peripheral blood. The CDR3 coding sequence is TGCGCCAGCAGCCAAGTTGGGGCCACTGAAGCTTTCTTT. It encodes CASSQVGATEAFF.